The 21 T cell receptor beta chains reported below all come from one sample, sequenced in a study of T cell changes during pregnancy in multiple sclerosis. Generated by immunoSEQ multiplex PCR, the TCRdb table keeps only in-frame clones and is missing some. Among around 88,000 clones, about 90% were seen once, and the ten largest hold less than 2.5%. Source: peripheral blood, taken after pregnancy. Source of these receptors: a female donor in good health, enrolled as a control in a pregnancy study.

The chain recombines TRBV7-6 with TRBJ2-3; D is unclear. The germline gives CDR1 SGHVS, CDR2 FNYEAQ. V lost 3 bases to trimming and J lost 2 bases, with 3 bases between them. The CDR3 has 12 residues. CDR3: CASSFHTDTQYF. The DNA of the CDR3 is TGTGCCAGCAGCTTCCACACAGATACGCAGTATTTT.

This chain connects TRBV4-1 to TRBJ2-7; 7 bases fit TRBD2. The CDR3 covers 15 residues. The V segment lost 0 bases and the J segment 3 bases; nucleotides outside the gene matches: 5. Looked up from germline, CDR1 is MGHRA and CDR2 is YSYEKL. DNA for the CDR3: TGCGCCAGCAGCCAAGAACTAGCGCGGCTCTACGAGCAGTACTTC. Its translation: CASSQELARLYEQYF.

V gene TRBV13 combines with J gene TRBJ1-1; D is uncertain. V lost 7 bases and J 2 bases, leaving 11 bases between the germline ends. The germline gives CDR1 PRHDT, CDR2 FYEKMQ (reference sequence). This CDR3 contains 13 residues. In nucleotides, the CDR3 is TGTGCCAGCAAGAGTATTAAAAACACTGAAGCTTTCTTT. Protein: CASKSIKNTEAFF.

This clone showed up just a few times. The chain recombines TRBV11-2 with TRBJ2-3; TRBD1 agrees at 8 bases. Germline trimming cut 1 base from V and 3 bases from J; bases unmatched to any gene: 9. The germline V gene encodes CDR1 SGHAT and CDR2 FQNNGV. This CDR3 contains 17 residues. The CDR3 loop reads CASSLGQGTQKTDTQYF. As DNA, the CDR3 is TGTGCCAGCAGCTTAGGACAGGGGACACAAAAGACAGATACGCAGTATTTT.

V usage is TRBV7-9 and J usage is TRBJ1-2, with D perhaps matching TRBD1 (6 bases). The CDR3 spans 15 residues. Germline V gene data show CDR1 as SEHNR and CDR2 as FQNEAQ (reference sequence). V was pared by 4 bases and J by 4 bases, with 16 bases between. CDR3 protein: CASSWGSGALYGYTF. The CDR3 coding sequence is TGTGCCAGCAGCTGGGGATCAGGGGCCCTCTATGGCTACACCTTC.

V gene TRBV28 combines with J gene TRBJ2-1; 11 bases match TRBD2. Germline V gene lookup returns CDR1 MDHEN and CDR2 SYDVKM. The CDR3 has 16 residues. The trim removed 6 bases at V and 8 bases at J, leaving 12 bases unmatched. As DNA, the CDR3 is TGTGCCAGCAGCCTTCGCTTTAGCGGGAGGGGCGATGAGCAGTTCTTC. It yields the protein CASSLRFSGRGDEQFF.

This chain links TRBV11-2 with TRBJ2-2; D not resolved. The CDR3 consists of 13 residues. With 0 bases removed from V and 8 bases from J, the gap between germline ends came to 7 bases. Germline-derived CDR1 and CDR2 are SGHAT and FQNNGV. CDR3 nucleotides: TGTGCCAGCAGCTTAGATTCATTTGGGGAGCTGTTTTTT. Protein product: CASSLDSFGELFF.

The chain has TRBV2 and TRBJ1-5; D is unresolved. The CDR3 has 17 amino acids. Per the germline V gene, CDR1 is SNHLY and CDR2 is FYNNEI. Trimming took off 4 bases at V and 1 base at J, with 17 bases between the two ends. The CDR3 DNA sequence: TGTGCCAGCAGTGGCCCAGGCGCGGGGATAAGCAATCAGCCCCAGCATTTT. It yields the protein CASSGPGAGISNQPQHF.

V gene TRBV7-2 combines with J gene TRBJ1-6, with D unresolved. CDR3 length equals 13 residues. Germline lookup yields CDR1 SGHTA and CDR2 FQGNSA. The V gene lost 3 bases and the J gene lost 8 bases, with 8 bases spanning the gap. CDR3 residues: CASSFNRDSPLHF. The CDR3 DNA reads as TGTGCCAGCAGCTTTAACAGAGATTCACCCCTCCACTTT.

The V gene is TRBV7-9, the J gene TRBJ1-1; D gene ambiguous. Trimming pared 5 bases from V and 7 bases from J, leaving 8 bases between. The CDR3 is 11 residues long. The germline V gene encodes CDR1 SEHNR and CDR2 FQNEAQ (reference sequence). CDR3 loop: CASSVEIEAFF. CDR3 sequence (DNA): TGTGCCAGCAGCGTGGAGATTGAAGCTTTCTTT.

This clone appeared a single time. The CDR3 is CASSVRREGTDTQYF. The CDR3 DNA is TGTGCCAGCAGCGTTCGGCGGGAGGGGACAGATACGCAGTATTTT. The chain joins TRBV9 to TRBJ2-3, with TRBD2 matching 9 bases. The CDR3 runs 15 residues. V was pared by 2 bases and J by 3 bases, with 4 bases of the junction left unmatched. CDR1 is SGDLS, CDR2 YYNGEE, per germline.

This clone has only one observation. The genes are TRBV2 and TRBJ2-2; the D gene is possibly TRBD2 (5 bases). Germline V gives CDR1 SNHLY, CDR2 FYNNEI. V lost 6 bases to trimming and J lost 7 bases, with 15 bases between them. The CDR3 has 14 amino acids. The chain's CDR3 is CASREGPSSGELFF. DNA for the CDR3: TGTGCCAGCAGAGAGGGCCCCAGCAGCGGGGAGCTGTTTTTT.

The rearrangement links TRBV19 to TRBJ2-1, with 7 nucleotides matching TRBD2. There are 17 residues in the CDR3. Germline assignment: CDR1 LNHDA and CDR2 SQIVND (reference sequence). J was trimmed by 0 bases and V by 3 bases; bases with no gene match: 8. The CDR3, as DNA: TGTGCCAGTAGTATTTCAACTAGCGTTTCCTCCTACAATGAGCAGTTCTTC. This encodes CASSISTSVSSYNEQFF.

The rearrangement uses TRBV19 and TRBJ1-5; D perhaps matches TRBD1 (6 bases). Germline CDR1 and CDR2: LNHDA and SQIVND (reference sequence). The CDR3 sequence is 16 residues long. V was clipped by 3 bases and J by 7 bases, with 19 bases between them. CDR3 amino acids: CASSIGAGAPMQPQHF. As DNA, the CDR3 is TGTGCCAGTAGTATTGGGGCAGGGGCCCCTATGCAGCCCCAGCATTTT.

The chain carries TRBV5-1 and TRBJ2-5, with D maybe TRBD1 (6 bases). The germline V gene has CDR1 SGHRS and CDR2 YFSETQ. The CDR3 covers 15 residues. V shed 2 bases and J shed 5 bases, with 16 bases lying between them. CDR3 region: CASSFGTPGLETQYF. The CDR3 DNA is TGCGCCAGCAGCTTTGGGACACCGGGGTTGGAGACCCAGTACTTC.

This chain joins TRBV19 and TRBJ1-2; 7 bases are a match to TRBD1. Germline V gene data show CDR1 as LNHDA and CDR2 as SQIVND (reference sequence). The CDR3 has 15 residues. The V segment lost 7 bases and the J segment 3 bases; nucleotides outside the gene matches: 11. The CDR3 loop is CASNLGGWRDYGYTF. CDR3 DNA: TGTGCCAGTAACCTAGGGGGCTGGAGGGACTATGGCTACACCTTC. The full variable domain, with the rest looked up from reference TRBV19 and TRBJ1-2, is DGGITQSPKYLFRKEGQNVTLSCEQNLNHDAMYWYRQDPGQGLRLIYYSQIVNDFQKGDIAEGYSVSREKKESFPLTVTSAQKNPTAFYLCASNLGGWRDYGYTFGSGTRLTVV.

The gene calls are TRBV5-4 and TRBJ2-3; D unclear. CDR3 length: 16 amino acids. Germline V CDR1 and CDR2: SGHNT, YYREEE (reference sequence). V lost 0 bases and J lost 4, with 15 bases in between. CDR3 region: CASSLVVAIGADTQYF. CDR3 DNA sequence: TGTGCCAGCAGCTTGGTGGTAGCCATCGGCGCAGATACGCAGTATTTT.

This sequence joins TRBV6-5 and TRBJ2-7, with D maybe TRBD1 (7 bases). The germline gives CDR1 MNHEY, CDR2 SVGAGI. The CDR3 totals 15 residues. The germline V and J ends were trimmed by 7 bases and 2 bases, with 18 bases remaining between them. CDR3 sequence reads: CASTSGGTAAYEQYF. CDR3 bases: TGTGCCAGCACCTCAGGGGGGACAGCCGCCTACGAGCAGTACTTC.

The CDR3 coding sequence is TGTGCCAGCAGTGCAATGTTTTCTGAAGCTTTCTTT. This codes for CASSAMFSEAFF. The rearrangement joins TRBV2 to TRBJ1-1; D not certain. The germline V gene has CDR1 SNHLY and CDR2 FYNNEI. The CDR3 sequence is 12 residues long. V lost 4 bases and J lost 6, with 9 bases in between.

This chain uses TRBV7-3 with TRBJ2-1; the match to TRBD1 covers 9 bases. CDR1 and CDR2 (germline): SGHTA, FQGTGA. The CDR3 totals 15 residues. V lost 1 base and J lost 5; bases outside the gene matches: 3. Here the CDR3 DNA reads TGTGCCAGCAGCTTAAGGGGACAGGGCAACAATGAGCAGTTCTTC. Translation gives CASSLRGQGNNEQFF.

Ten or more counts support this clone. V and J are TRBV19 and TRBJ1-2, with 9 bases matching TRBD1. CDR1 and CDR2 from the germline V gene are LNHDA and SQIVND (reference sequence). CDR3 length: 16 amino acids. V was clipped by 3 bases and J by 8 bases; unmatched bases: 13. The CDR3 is CASSILLQGAGYGYTF. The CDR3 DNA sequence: TGTGCCAGTAGTATCCTGTTACAGGGGGCAGGGTACGGCTACACCTTC.